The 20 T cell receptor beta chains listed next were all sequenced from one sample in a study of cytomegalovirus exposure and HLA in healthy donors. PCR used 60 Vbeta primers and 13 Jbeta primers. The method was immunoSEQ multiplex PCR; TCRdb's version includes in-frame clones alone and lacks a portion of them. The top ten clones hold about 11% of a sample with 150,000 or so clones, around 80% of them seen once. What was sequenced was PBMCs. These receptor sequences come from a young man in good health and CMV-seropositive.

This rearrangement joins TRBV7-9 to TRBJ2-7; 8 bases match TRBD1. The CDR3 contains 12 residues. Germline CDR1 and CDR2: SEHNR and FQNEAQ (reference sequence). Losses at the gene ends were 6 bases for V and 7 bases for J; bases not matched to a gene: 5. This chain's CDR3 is CASSPNRGEQYF. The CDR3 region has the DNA TGTGCCAGCAGTCCAAACAGGGGGGAGCAGTACTTC.

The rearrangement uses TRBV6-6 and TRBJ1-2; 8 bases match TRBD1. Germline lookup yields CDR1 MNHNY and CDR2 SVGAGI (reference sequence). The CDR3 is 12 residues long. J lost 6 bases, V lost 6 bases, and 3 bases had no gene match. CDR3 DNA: TGTGCCAGCAGAATGACAGGGGATGGCTACACCTTC. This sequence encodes CASRMTGDGYTF.

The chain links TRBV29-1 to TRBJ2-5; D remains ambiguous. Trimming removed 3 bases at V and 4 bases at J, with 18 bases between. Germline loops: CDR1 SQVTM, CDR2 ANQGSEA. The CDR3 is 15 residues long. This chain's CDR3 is CSVDPLASSGETQYF. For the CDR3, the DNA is TGCAGCGTTGACCCGCTTGCCTCTAGTGGAGAGACCCAGTACTTC.

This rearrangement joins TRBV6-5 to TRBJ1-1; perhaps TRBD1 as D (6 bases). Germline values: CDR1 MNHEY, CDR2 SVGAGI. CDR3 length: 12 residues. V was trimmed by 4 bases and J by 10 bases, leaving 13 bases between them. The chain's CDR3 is CASSSRGLGAFF. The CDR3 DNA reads TGTGCCAGCAGTTCCAGGGGATTGGGAGCTTTCTTT.

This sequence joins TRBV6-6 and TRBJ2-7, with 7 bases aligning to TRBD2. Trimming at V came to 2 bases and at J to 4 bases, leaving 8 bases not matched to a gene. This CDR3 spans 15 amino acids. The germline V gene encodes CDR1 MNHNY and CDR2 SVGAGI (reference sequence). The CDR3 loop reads CASSYSGGSIYEQYF. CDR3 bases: TGTGCCAGCAGTTACAGCGGCGGGAGTATATACGAGCAGTACTTC.

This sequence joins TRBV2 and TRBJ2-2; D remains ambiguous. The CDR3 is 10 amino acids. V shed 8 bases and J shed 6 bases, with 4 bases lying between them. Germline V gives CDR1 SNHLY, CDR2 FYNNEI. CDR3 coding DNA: TGTGCCAGCCGGTCCGGGGAGCTGTTTTTT. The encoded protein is CASRSGELFF.

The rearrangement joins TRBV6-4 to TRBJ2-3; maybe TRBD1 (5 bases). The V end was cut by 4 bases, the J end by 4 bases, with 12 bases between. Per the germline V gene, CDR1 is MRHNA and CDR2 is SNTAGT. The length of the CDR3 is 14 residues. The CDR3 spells CASSVSTGADTQYF. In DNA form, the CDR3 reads TGTGCCAGCAGTGTGTCCACAGGCGCAGATACGCAGTATTTT.

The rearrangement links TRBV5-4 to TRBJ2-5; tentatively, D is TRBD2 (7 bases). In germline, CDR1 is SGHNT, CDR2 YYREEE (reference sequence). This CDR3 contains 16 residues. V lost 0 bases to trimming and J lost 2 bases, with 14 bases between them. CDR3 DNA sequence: TGTGCCAGCAGCTTGGAAGGGGGGGCGACACAAGAGACCCAGTACTTC. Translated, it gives CASSLEGGATQETQYF.

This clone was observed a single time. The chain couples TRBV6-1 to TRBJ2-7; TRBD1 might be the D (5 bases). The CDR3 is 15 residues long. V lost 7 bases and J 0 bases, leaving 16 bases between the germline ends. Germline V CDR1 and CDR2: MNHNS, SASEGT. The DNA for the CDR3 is TGTGCCAGCACGAGACAGTGGGGTCACTCCTACGAGCAGTACTTC. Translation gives CASTRQWGHSYEQYF.

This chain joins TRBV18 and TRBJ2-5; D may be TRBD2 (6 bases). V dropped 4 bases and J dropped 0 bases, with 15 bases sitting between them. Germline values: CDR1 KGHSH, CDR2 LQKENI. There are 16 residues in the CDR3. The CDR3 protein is CASSRGLALNQETQYF. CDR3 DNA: TGTGCCAGCTCACGCGGCCTAGCGCTCAACCAAGAGACCCAGTACTTC.

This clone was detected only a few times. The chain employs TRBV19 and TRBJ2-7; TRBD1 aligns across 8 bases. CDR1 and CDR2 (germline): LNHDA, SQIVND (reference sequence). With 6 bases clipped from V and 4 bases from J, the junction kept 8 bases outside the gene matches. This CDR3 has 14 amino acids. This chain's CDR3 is CASSVRQGSYEQYF. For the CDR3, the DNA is TGTGCCAGTAGCGTCCGACAGGGGAGTTACGAGCAGTACTTC.

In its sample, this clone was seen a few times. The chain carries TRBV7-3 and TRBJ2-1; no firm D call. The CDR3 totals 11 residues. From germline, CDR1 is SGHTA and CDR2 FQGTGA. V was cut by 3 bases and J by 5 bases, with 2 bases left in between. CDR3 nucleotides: TGTGCCAGCAGCTTCGACAATGAGCAGTTCTTC. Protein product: CASSFDNEQFF.

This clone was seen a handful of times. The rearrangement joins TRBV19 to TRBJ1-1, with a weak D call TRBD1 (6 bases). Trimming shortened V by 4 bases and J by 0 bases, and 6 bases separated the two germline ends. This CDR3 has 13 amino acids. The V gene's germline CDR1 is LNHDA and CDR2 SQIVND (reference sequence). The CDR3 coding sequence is TGTGCCAGTAGTAGGACAGTGAACACTGAAGCTTTCTTT. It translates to CASSRTVNTEAFF.

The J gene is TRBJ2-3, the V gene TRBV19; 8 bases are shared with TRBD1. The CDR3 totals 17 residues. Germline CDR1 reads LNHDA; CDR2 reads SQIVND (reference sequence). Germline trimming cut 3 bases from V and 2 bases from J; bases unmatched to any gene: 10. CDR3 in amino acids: CASSISIDRGDTDTQYF. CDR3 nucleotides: TGTGCCAGTAGTATCTCAATCGACAGGGGCGACACAGATACGCAGTATTTT.

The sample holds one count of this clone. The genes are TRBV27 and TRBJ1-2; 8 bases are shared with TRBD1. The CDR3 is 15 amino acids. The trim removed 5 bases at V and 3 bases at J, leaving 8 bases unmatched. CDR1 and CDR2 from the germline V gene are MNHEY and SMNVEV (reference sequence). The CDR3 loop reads CASSPPGGAYYGYTF. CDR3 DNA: TGTGCCAGCAGTCCCCCAGGGGGCGCGTACTATGGCTACACCTTC.

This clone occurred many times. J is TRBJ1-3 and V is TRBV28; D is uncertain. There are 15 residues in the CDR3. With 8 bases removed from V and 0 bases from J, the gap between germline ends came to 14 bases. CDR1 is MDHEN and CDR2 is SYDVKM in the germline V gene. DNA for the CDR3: TGTGCCAGCCGGGAGGAACTGAGCTCTGGAAACACCATATATTTT. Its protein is CASREELSSGNTIYF.

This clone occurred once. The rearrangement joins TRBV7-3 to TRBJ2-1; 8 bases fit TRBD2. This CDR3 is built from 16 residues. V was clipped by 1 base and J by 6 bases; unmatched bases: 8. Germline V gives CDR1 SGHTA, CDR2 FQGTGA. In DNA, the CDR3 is TGTGCCAGCAGCTTAATGTGGGCTAGCGGGCCCAATGAGCAGTTCTTC. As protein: CASSLMWASGPNEQFF.

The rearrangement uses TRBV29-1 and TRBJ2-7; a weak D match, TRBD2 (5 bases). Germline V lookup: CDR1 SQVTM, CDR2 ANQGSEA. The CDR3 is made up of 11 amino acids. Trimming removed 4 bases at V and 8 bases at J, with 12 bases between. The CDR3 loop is CSVVGSAKQYF. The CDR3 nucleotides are TGCAGCGTTGTTGGTAGCGCCAAGCAGTACTTC.

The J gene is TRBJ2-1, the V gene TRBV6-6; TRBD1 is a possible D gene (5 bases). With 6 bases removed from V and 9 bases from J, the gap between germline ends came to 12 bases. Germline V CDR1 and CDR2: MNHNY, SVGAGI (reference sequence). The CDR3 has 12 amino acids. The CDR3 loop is CASRVWGGEQFF. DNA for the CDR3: TGTGCCAGCAGAGTGTGGGGCGGTGAGCAGTTCTTC.

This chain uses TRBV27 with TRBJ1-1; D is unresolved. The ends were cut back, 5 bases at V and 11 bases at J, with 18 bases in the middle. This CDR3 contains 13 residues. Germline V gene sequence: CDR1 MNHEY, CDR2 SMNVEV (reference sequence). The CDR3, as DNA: TGTGCCAGCAGTCCCAGTCGGCTCGGAGCCGCTTTCTTT. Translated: CASSPSRLGAAFF.